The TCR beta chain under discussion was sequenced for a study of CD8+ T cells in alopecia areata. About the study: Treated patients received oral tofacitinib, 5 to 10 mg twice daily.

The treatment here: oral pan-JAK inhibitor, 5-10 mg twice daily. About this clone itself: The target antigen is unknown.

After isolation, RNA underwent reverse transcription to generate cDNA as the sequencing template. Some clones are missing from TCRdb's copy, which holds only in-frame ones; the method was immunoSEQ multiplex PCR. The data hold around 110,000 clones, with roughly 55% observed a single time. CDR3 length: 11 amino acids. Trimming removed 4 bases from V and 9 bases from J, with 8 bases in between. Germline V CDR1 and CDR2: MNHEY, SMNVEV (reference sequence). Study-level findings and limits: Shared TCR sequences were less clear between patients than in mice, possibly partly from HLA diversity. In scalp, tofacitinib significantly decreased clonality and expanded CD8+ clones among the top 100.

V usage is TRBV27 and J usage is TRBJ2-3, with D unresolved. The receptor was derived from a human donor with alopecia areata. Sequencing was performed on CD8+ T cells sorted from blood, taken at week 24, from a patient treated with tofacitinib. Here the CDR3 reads CASSSLITQYF. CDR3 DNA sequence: TGTGCCAGCAGTTCACTTATAACGCAGTATTTT.